These 27 T cell receptor beta chains were all obtained from the same sample, sequenced in a study of control samples from healthy donors and cancer patients. Sequencing was performed with immunoSEQ multiplex PCR; in TCRdb, only in-frame clones are kept and a portion is missing. The sample shows about 120,000 clones, approximately 90% of them seen only once. Specimen: blood. Every receptor here comes from a woman between 18 and 29 years old in good health.

The chain combines TRBV3-1 (or the pseudogene TRBV3-2) with TRBJ2-7; possible D gene TRBD1, 6 bases. Germline V CDR1 and CDR2: LGHDT, YNNKEL (reference sequence). The CDR3 consists of 16 residues. Trimming took off 1 base at V and 2 bases at J, with 15 bases between the two ends. The CDR3, as DNA: TGTGCCAGCAGCCAAGGTGGCCAGGGGAGACCCTACGAGCAGTACTTC. Its translation: CASSQGGQGRPYEQYF.

V gene TRBV5-1 combines with J gene TRBJ2-1; D uncertain. CDR3 length equals 15 residues. Germline assignment: CDR1 SGHRS and CDR2 YFSETQ. Between the trimmed V and J ends, which lost 4 bases and 0 bases, there was a span of 11 bases. The CDR3 spells CASSQPESSYNEQFF. DNA of the CDR3: TGCGCCAGCAGCCAACCCGAAAGCTCCTACAATGAGCAGTTCTTC.

The rearrangement joins TRBV12-3 or TRBV12-4 to TRBJ2-7; D is possibly TRBD1 or TRBD2 (5 bases each). This CDR3 comprises 13 residues. This chain's CDR3 is CASARDATYEQYF. The CDR3 bases are TGTGCGAGCGCCCGGGACGCTACCTACGAGCAGTACTTC.

The chain uses TRBV7-8 and TRBJ1-2; no reliable D call. In germline, CDR1 is SGHVS, CDR2 FQNEAQ. This CDR3 is built from 13 residues. V lost 5 bases and J lost 4, with 11 bases in between. CDR3 coding DNA: TGTGCCAGCAGCCCGTCCCGGGCCTATGGCTACACCTTC. Its translation: CASSPSRAYGYTF.

The chain links TRBV4-2 to TRBJ1-1; no definite D call. Trimming took 0 bases from V and 0 from J, leaving 11 bases between them. The CDR3 is made up of 16 amino acids. The germline CDR1 and CDR2 sequences are LGHNA and YNFKEQ. As DNA, the CDR3 is TGTGCCAGCAGCCAAGATCAGGAGGGCCTGAACACTGAAGCTTTCTTT. Translated, it gives CASSQDQEGLNTEAFF.

The genes are TRBV28 and TRBJ2-3; D remains unclear. The CDR3 has 16 residues. The germline CDR1 and CDR2 sequences are MDHEN and SYDVKM. V was trimmed by 3 bases and J by 0 bases, leaving 13 bases between them. The CDR3 nucleotides are TGTGCCAGCAGTTTTGTAAGGGTAGCTAGCACAGATACGCAGTATTTT. It yields the protein CASSFVRVASTDTQYF.

In this sample, this clone turned up once. The genes are TRBV28 and TRBJ2-7; 8 bases align to TRBD2. Germline CDR1 is MDHEN and CDR2 is SYDVKM. The V and J ends lost 2 bases and 1 base, in that order; junction bases with no gene match: 4. The CDR3 covers 15 residues. The CDR3 nucleotides read TGTGCCAGCAGTTTAACGGGAGGGATGTCCTACGAGCAGTACTTC. Protein: CASSLTGGMSYEQYF.

J is TRBJ1-6 and V is TRBV29-1, with 10 bases lining up with TRBD1. Trimming removed 4 bases from V and 7 bases from J; junction bases left unmatched: 7. The CDR3 is 15 residues long. The germline V gene has CDR1 SQVTM and CDR2 ANQGSEA. CDR3 sequence: CSVVVGTGANSPLHF. The CDR3 DNA is TGCAGCGTTGTTGTTGGGACAGGGGCCAATTCACCCCTCCACTTT. Full variable domain (remainder filled in from reference TRBV29-1 and TRBJ1-6): SAVISQKPSRDICQRGTSLTIQCQVDSQVTMMFWYRQQPGQSLTLIATANQGSEATYESGFVIDKFPISRPNLTFSTLTVSNMSPEDSSIYLCSVVVGTGANSPLHFGNGTRLTVT.

The V call is TRBV27, the J call TRBJ2-3, with D perhaps matching TRBD1 (5 bases). This CDR3 comprises 15 residues. The germline V gene has CDR1 MNHEY and CDR2 SMNVEV (reference sequence). With 6 bases removed from V and 0 bases from J, the gap between germline ends came to 13 bases. CDR3 bases: TGTGCCAGCAGCCACGACAGATCTAGCACAGATACGCAGTATTTT. This codes for CASSHDRSSTDTQYF.

The chain links TRBV5-6 to TRBJ1-4; D is possibly TRBD1 (5 bases). Germline CDR1 is SGHDT and CDR2 is YYEEEE. This CDR3 region has 14 residues. The V end lost 4 bases, the J end lost 0 bases, and 7 bases lay between the germline ends. In nucleotides, the CDR3 is TGTGCCAGCAGCCAGGGTGCAACTAATGAAAAACTGTTTTTT. As protein: CASSQGATNEKLFF.

The gene calls are TRBV11-1 and TRBJ1-1; no clear D gene. CDR1 and CDR2 from the germline V gene are SGHAT and FQDESV (reference sequence). The CDR3 loop spans 13 amino acids. The V gene lost 5 bases and the J gene lost 3 bases, with 10 bases spanning the gap. The CDR3 DNA is TGTGCCAGCAGCCCCACGGTATACACTGAAGCTTTCTTT. Encoded protein: CASSPTVYTEAFF.

A few counts support this clone. This chain joins TRBV4-1 and TRBJ1-4; D unresolved. Germline CDR1 and CDR2: MGHRA and YSYEKL. The germline V and J ends were trimmed by 2 bases and 6 bases, with 13 bases remaining between them. The CDR3 covers 15 residues. The CDR3 is CASSQISGEDEKLFF. The CDR3 nucleotides read TGCGCCAGCAGCCAAATATCCGGGGAAGATGAAAAACTGTTTTTT.

The chain uses TRBV6-1 and TRBJ2-5, with no clear D. The CDR3 extends over 14 amino acids. The V end lost 1 base, the J end lost 8 bases, and 14 bases lay between the germline ends. Germline values: CDR1 MNHNS, CDR2 SASEGT. CDR3 protein: CASSEVAGSATQYF. DNA of the CDR3: TGTGCCAGCAGTGAAGTGGCAGGCAGTGCCACCCAGTACTTC.

The J gene is TRBJ2-3, the V gene TRBV11-2; 8 bases agree with TRBD2. This CDR3 has 15 residues. Germline CDR1 reads SGHAT; CDR2 reads FQNNGV. The J segment lost 1 base and the V segment lost 5 bases, leaving 5 bases of the junction unmatched. The CDR3 is CASSGGREGTDTQYF. The CDR3 DNA follows: TGTGCCAGCAGCGGGGGGCGGGAGGGCACAGATACGCAGTATTTT.

This rearrangement joins TRBV29-1 to TRBJ2-1, with D tentatively TRBD1 (5 bases). The germline V gene encodes CDR1 SQVTM and CDR2 ANQGSEA. This CDR3 contains 10 residues. V dropped 4 bases and J dropped 7 bases, with 5 bases sitting between them. Written as DNA, the CDR3 is TGCAGCGTTGCAGGGAATGAGCAGTTCTTC. This codes for CSVAGNEQFF.

The chain is built from TRBV7-6 and TRBJ1-3, with D possibly TRBD1 on 5 matching bases. This CDR3 is built from 16 residues. The germline gives CDR1 SGHVS, CDR2 FNYEAQ. Between the trimmed V and J ends, which lost 4 bases and 0 bases, there was a span of 13 bases. The CDR3 loop reads CASSSGAGLSGNTIYF. CDR3 sequence (DNA): TGTGCCAGCAGCTCCGGGGCGGGCCTCTCTGGAAACACCATATATTTT.

V and J are TRBV2 and TRBJ2-3; tentative D call: TRBD2 (6 bases). Trimming took off 9 bases at V and 2 bases at J, with 21 bases between the two ends. CDR3 length: 16 residues. Germline lookup yields CDR1 SNHLY and CDR2 FYNNEI. CDR3 protein: CARGGSGGFVTDTQYF. The CDR3 DNA sequence: TGTGCCAGAGGAGGGTCTGGCGGCTTCGTCACAGATACGCAGTATTTT.

The CDR3 loop reads CSASRASRNEQFF. The CDR3 DNA follows: TGCAGTGCTAGTAGGGCTAGCCGCAATGAGCAGTTCTTC. V usage is TRBV20-1 and J usage is TRBJ2-1, with D possibly matching TRBD2 (5 bases). The V end lost 3 bases, the J end lost 6 bases, and 12 bases lay between the germline ends. The CDR3 runs to 13 residues. Germline V gene sequence: CDR1 DFQATT, CDR2 SNEGSKA (reference sequence).

This chain uses TRBV20-1 with TRBJ1-1; unclear D gene. This CDR3 has 11 residues. V was cut by 6 bases and J by 3 bases, with 8 bases left in between. Germline CDR1 and CDR2: DFQATT and SNEGSKA (reference sequence). The CDR3 nucleotides read TGCAGTGCCAGCATGGACACTGAAGCTTTCTTT. It yields the protein CSASMDTEAFF.

This clone has only one observation. This chain uses TRBV6-5 with TRBJ1-5; 7 bases map to TRBD1. There are 13 residues in the CDR3. The germline V gene has CDR1 MNHEY and CDR2 SVGAGI. CDR3 sequence (DNA): TGTGCTGGGCAGGGGGATTTAGGTCAGCCCCAGCATTTT. Residues: CAGQGDLGQPQHF.

The chain has TRBV6-5 and TRBJ2-1; D tentatively reads TRBD1 or TRBD2 (5 bases each). V was clipped by 6 bases and J by 9 bases, with 15 bases between them. CDR1 is MNHEY, CDR2 SVGAGI, per germline. This CDR3 region has 13 residues. The CDR3 reads CASSRNSGSEQFF. The CDR3 DNA is TGTGCCAGCAGCCGGAACTCAGGGAGTGAGCAGTTCTTC.

V is TRBV20-1 and J is TRBJ2-7; 8 bases are a match to TRBD2. The trim removed 3 bases at V and 3 bases at J, leaving 7 bases unmatched. The CDR3 is 14 residues long. Germline lookup yields CDR1 DFQATT and CDR2 SNEGSKA (reference sequence). The CDR3 loop is CSASITSGHYEQYF. CDR3 coding DNA: TGCAGTGCTAGTATAACTAGCGGCCACTACGAGCAGTACTTC.

This chain joins TRBV10-1 and TRBJ1-1, with D possibly TRBD1 on 6 matching bases. CDR1 and CDR2 (germline): WNHNN, SYGVQD (reference sequence). The CDR3 contains 13 residues. Trimming took off 6 bases at V and 1 base at J, with 9 bases between the two ends. In DNA form, the CDR3 reads TGCGCCAGCAGGACGGACAGGAACACTGAAGCTTTCTTT. Its translation is CASRTDRNTEAFF.

This rearrangement joins TRBV27 to TRBJ2-7; the match to TRBD1 covers 8 bases. The CDR3 is 15 amino acids. The germline V gene has CDR1 MNHEY and CDR2 SMNVEV (reference sequence). V was clipped by 3 bases and J by 2 bases; unmatched bases: 6. CDR3 DNA: TGTGCCAGCAGTTTGACTGGGACAGGTGCCTACGAGCAGTACTTC. Translation gives CASSLTGTGAYEQYF.

This clone has just one count. The CDR3 nucleotides read TGTGCCAGCAGTTTTCCGGGACAGGGTAGTTACGAGCAGTACTTC. It translates to CASSFPGQGSYEQYF. The chain carries TRBV28 and TRBJ2-7; 9 bases line up with TRBD1. The CDR3 totals 15 residues. CDR1 and CDR2 from the germline V gene are MDHEN and SYDVKM. V was clipped by 3 bases and J by 4 bases; unmatched bases: 7.

In this sample, this clone turned up a few times. The rearrangement uses TRBV5-6 and TRBJ2-1, with 8 bases aligning to TRBD2. Germline V gene lookup returns CDR1 SGHDT and CDR2 YYEEEE. CDR3 length equals 15 residues. The J segment lost 1 base and the V segment lost 5 bases, leaving 5 bases of the junction unmatched. The CDR3 loop is CASRPRLASYNEQFF. CDR3 nucleotides: TGTGCCAGCAGACCCCGACTAGCGTCCTACAATGAGCAGTTCTTC.

The V gene is TRBV12-5, the J gene TRBJ2-5, with a weak D call TRBD2 (6 bases). Germline V gene lookup returns CDR1 LGHNT and CDR2 FRNRAP. The CDR3 has 17 amino acids. V dropped 1 base and J dropped 4 bases, with 19 bases sitting between them. This CDR3 reads CASGLAITSGTLETQYF. The CDR3 DNA reads TGTGCTAGTGGTTTGGCCATCACTTCCGGGACTCTAGAGACCCAGTACTTC.